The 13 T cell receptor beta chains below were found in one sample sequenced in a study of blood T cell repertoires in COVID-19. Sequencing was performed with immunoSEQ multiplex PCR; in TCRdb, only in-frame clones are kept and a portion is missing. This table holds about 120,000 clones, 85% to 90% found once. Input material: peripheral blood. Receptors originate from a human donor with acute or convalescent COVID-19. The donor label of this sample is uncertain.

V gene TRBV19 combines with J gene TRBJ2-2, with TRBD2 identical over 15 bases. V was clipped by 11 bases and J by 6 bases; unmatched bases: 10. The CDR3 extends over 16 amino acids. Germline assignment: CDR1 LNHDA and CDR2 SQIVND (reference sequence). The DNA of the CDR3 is TGTGCCTCAAAAGCGGGACTAGCGGGAGGACCCGGGGAGCTGTTTTTT. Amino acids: CASKAGLAGGPGELFF.

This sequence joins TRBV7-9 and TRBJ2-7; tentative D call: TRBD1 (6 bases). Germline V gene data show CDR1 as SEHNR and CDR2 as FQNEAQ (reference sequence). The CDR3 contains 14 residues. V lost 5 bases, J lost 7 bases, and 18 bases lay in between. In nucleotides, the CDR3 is TGTGCCAGCAGCCCGCTCTCCGGGACAAAAGAGCAGTACTTC. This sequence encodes CASSPLSGTKEQYF.

CDR3 coding DNA: TGTGCCAGCAGCCAAACAGACTCTGGAAACACCATATATTTT. As protein: CASSQTDSGNTIYF. The chain joins TRBV3-1 (or the pseudogene TRBV3-2) to TRBJ1-3; D gene uncertain. The V and J ends lost 2 bases and 0 bases respectively, with 5 bases between them. CDR1 is LGHDT and CDR2 is YNNKEL in the germline V gene (reference sequence). This CDR3 contains 14 residues.

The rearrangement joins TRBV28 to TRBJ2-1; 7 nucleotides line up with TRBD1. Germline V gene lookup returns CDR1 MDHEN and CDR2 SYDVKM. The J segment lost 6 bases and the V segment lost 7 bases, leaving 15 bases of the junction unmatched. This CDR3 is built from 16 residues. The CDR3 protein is CASTTPTGSMGNEQFF. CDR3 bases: TGTGCCAGCACCACCCCGACAGGGTCTATGGGCAATGAGCAGTTCTTC.

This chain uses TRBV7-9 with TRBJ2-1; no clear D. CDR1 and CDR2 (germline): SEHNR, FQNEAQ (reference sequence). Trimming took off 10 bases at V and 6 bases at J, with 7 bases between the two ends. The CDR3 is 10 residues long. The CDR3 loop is CATGLNEQFF. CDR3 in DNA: TGTGCCACTGGGCTCAATGAGCAGTTCTTC.

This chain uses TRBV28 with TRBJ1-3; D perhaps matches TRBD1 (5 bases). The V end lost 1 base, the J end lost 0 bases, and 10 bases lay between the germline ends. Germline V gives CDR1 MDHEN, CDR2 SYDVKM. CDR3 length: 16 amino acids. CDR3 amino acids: CASSLYQGPSGNTIYF. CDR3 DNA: TGTGCCAGCAGTTTATACCAGGGCCCCTCTGGAAACACCATATATTTT.

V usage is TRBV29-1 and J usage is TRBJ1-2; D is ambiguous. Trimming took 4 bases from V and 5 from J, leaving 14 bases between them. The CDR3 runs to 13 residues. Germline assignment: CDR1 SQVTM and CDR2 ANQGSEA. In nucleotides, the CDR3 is TGCAGCGTTGCTCGGGTTAATGGGTATGGCTACACCTTC. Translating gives CSVARVNGYGYTF.

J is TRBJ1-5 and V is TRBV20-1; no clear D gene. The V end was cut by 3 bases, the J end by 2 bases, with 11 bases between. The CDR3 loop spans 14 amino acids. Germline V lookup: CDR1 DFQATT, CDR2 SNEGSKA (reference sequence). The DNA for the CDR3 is TGCAGTGCTAGTCGGGTATCGGGCAATCAGCCCCAGCATTTT. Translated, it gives CSASRVSGNQPQHF.

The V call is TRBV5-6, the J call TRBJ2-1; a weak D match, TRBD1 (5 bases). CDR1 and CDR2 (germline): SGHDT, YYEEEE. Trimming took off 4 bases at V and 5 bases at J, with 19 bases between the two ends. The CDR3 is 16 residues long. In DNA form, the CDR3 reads TGTGCCAGCAGCCCCAATCTGGACACGCGAGACAATGAGCAGTTCTTC. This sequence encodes CASSPNLDTRDNEQFF. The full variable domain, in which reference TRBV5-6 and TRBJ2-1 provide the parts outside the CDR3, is DAGVTQSPTHLIKTRGQQVTLRCSPKSGHDTVSWYQQALGQGPQFIFQYYEEEERQRGNFPDRFSGHQFPNYSSELNVNALLLGDSALYLCASSPNLDTRDNEQFFGPGTRLTVL.

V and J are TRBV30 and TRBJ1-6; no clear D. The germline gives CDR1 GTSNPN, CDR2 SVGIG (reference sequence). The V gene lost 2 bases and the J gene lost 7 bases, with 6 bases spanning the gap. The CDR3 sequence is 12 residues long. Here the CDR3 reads CAWSTRNSPLHF. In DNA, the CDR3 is TGTGCCTGGAGTACACGAAATTCACCCCTCCACTTT.

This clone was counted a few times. For the CDR3, the DNA is TGTGCCAGCACAGGACAGCGGAGCTGGGGCTACACCTTC. This codes for CASTGQRSWGYTF. The V gene is TRBV12-3 or TRBV12-4, the J gene TRBJ1-2; tentatively, D is TRBD1 (6 bases). V lost 7 bases to trimming and J lost 8 bases, with 17 bases between them. There are 13 residues in the CDR3.

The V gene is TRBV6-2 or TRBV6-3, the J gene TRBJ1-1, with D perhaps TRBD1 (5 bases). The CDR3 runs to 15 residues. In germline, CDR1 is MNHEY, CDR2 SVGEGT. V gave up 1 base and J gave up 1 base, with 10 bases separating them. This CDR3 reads CASSYWVTANTEAFF. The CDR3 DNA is TGTGCCAGCAGTTACTGGGTGACAGCGAACACTGAAGCTTTCTTT.

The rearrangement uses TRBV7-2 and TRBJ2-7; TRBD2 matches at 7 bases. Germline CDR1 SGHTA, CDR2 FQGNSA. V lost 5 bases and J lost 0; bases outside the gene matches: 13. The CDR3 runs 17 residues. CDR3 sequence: CASSPAGSGMPSYEQYF. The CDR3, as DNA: TGTGCCAGCAGCCCGGCGGGGAGCGGGATGCCCTCCTACGAGCAGTACTTC.